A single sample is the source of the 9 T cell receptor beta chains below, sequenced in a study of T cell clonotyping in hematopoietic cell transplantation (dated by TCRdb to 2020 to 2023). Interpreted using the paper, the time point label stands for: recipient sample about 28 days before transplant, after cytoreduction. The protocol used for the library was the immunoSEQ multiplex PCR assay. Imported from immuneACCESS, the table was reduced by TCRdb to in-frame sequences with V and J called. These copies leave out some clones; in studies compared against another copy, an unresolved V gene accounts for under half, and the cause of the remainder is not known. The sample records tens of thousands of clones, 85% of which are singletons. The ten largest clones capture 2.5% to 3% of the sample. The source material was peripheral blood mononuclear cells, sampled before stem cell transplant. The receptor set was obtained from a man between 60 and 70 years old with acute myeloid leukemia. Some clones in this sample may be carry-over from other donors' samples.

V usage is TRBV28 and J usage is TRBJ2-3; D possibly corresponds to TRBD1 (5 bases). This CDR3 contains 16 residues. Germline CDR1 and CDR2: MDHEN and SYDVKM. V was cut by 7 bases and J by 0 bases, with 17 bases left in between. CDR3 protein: CASTDNGILSTDTQYF. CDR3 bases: TGTGCCAGCACGGACAACGGAATCCTTAGCACAGATACGCAGTATTTT.

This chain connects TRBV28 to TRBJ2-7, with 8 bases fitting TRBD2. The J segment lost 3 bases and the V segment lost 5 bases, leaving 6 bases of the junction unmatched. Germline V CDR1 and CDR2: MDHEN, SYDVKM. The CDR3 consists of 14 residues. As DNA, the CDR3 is TGTGCCAGCAGTCCCCCGGGAGGGATCTACGAGCAGTACTTC. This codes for CASSPPGGIYEQYF.

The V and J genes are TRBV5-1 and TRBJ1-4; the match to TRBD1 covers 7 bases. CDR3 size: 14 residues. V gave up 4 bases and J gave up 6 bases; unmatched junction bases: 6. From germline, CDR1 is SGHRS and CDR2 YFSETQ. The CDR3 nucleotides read TGCGCCAGCAGCCGGGGACAGAGGGATGAAAAACTGTTTTTT. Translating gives CASSRGQRDEKLFF.

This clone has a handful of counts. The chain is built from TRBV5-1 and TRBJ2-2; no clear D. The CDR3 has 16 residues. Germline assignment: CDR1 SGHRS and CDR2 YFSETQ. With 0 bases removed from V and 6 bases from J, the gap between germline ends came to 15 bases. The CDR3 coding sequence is TGCGCCAGCAGCTTGGCCCAAGGGCGTTTCCCCGGGGAGCTGTTTTTT. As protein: CASSLAQGRFPGELFF.

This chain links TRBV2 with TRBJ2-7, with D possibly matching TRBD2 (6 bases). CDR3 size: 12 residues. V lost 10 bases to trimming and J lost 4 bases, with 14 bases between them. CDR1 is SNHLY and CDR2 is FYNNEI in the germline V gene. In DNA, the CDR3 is TGTGCCACCTATTCCGGGGGTTACGAGCAGTACTTC. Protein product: CATYSGGYEQYF.

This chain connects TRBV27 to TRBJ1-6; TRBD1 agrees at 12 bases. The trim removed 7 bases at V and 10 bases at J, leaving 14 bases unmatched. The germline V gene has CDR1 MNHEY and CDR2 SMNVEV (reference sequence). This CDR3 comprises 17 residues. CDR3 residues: CASKGPGQGAPLSPLHF. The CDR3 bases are TGTGCCAGCAAGGGTCCGGGACAGGGGGCTCCATTGTCACCCCTCCACTTT.

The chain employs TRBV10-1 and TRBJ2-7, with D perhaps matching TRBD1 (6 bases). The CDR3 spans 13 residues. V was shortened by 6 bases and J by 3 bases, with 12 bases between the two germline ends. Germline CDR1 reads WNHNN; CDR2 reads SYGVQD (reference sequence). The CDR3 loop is CASRRTVGYEQYF. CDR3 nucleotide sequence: TGCGCCAGCAGAAGGACAGTTGGCTACGAGCAGTACTTC.

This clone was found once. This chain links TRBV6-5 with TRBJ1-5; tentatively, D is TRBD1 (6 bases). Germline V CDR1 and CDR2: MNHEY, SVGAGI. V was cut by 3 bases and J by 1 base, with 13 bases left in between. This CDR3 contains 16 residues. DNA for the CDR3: TGTGCCAGCAGTTATGGGGGGACACAAAGCAATCAGCCCCAGCATTTT. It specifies CASSYGGTQSNQPQHF.

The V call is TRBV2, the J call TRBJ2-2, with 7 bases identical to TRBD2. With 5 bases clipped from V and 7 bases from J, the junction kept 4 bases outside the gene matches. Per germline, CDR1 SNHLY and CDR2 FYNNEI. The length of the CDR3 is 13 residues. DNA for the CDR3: TGTGCCAGCAGTAAAAGCGGGAACGGGGAGCTGTTTTTT. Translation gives CASSKSGNGELFF.